A selection of T cell receptor beta chains follows, all from one sample in a study of beta chain features in type 1 diabetes. Produced via immunoSEQ multiplex PCR; TCRdb's table is partial and in-frame only. The sample consists of roughly 400,000 clones, roughly 15% of them appearing once. Specimen: naive CD4+ T cells from blood. These receptors originate from a woman under 30 in good health. The CDR3 runs from the conserved cysteine through the conserved F or W.

v_call cdr3_aa
TRBV6-5 CASSYARTDYNEKLFF
TRBV28 CASSLVGSGTQYF
TRBV27 CASSLSWQFTDTQYF
TRBV5-1 CASSSGGPPDTQYF
TRBV5-1 CASSLGLTGELFF
TRBV7-9 CASSPDRVGEQYF
TRBV28 CATWSASGSMRSYEQYF
TRBV28 CASRPSGGISYEQYF
TRBV15 CATSRAGTGGGYGYTF
TRBV28 CASSSKGQGISDTQYF
TRBV6-1 CASSELAGGPKTQYF
TRBV30 CACTKPGFVNYGYTF
TRBV30 CACRQGWGDTEAFF
TRBV28 CASRLDSRNQPQHF
TRBV10-3 CAISGRQGSYSAQYF
TRBV6-5 CASTTPGQGDYGYTF
TRBV5-1 CASSVDGNQPQHF
TRBV14 CASSQGPNTEAFF
TRBV6-6 CAGGRAPDTQYF
TRBV18 CASSPLTSEGNEQYF
TRBV2 CASSDTDQETQYF
TRBV7-9 CASSSAGGSLYYNEQFF
TRBV5-6 CASSWQRTISYEQYF
TRBV5-1 CASSLTTPDTQYF
TRBV6-5 CASSYSASYNEQFF
TRBV9 CASSYSTGGQGYEQYF
TRBV4-3 CASSQAWEGTYGYTF
TRBV28 CATQRERAFTDTQYF
TRBV2 CASRGQGWNTEAFF
TRBV5-1 CASSPGGQGRSGANVLTF
TRBV7-2 CASSRRGQGHTEAFF
TRBV5-1 CASSPGTGALNTEAFF
TRBV29-1 CSVETSGRPSYEQYF
TRBV7-2 CASSLAGRAGANVLTF
TRBV7-9 CASSLQGGVYEQYF
TRBV19 CASSTDRGHGYTF
TRBV10-3 CAISESGSASGRTDTQYF
TRBV30 CAWTTGTTYEQYF
TRBV30 CAWSQGPLNEQFF
TRBV7-9 CASSPRSGSEAFF
TRBV28 CASSQGGSEQYF
TRBV6-5 CASSKRPSSYEQYF
TRBV30 CAWSLGLAGYNEQFF
TRBV6-6 CASSYGGVSTDTQYF
TRBV7-3 CASSSPPGLRQETQYF
TRBV7-9 CASSLGWGVRQPQHF
TRBV6-1 CASSEVAGEMRETQYF
TRBV9 CASSSWTGTNTGELFF
TRBV5-6 CASSLASGSDIQYF
TRBV4-3 CASSQDSRLAVSTDTQYF
TRBV5-1 CASSLSTGDNEQFF
TRBV30 CAWAVQGLPDTQYF
TRBV7-8 CASSPRTSPYNEQFF
TRBV27 CASSRRDRGGGELFF
TRBV7-2 CASSPRARETNTGELFF
TRBV5-1 CASSLSFETQYF
TRBV7-2 CASSQRQLAGATGELFF
TRBV7-8 CASSPGRGSGRFNNEQFF
TRBV5-1 CASSFTAAGTYNEQFF